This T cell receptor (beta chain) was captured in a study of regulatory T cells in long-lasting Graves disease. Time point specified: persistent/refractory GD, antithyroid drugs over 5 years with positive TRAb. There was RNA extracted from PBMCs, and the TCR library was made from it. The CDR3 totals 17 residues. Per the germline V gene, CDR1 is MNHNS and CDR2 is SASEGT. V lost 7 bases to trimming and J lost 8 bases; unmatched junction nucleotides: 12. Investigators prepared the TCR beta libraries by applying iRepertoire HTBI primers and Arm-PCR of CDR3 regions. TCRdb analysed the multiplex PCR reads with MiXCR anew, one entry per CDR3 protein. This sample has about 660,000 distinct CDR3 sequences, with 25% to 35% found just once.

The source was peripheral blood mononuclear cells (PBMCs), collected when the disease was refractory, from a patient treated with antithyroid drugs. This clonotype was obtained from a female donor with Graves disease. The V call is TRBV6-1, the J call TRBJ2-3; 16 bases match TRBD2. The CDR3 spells CASTPGTSGRGPATQYF. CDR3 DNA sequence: TGTGCCAGCACCCCGGGGACTAGCGGGAGGGGTCCAGCTACGCAGTATTTT.